This T cell receptor (beta chain) was observed in a study of T-cell memory formation after mild COVID-19. Only a few counts were recorded for this clonotype. One entry per CDR3 protein, called by TCRdb with MiXCR from the 5' RACE reads. Among 200,000 to 250,000 distinct CDR3 sequences listed, around 25% were seen once. The CDR3 runs 17 residues. V was trimmed by 1 base and J by 0 bases, leaving 13 bases between them. The germline gives CDR1 SGHRS, CDR2 YFSETQ. The chain joins TRBV5-1 to TRBJ2-2, with TRBD2 as a possible D gene (6 bases). The sequencing sample was made of PBMCs or a T cell subset sorted from them (not recorded which). This receptor was identified in an adult woman who had mild COVID-19 (a few samples of this study predate the infection). Cell type and time point are not known. CDR3: CASSLRSRGTNTGELFF. The CDR3 nucleotides are TGCGCCAGCAGCTTGAGATCCCGGGGGACGAACACCGGGGAGCTGTTTTTT. The full variable domain, in which reference TRBV5-1 and TRBJ2-2 provide the parts outside the CDR3, is KAGVTQTPRYLIKTRGQQVTLSCSPISGHRSVSWYQQTPGQGLQFLFEYFSETQRNKGNFPGRFSGRQFSNSRSEMNVSTLELGDSALYLCASSLRSRGTNTGELFFGEGSRLTVL.